One T cell receptor beta chain is described in this entry. No antigen is known for it. A multiplex PCR was run with 60 Vbeta primers and 13 Jbeta primers. Generated by immunoSEQ multiplex PCR, the TCRdb table keeps only in-frame clones and is missing some. The table lists over 150,000 clones, under 90% of them singletons. This sample is part of a study of cytomegalovirus exposure and HLA in healthy donors. The CDR3 totals 13 residues. CDR1 and CDR2 from the germline V gene are SQVTM and ANQGSEA. The V gene end was trimmed by 6 bases and the J gene end by 6 bases; junction bases not matched to a gene: 11. The study, taken as a whole, reports: TRBV6-2, TRBV6-3 and some other V segments were unresolvable in 87-base-pair reads. Trimming of TCR beta V- and J-genes showed a link, identified in a later analysis, to a missense DCLRE1C variant. Presence/absence analyses supposed approximately even sequencing depth among donors.

V gene TRBV29-1 combines with J gene TRBJ2-7; 7 bases are shared with TRBD1. This sequence originates from a man between 18 and 35 years old in good health and CMV-seronegative. The sequencing input was PBMCs. Here the CDR3 DNA reads TGCAGCGTCTTAACAGGGGATGTGGCCGAGCAGTACTTC. Translated, it gives CSVLTGDVAEQYF.